Listed below are T cell receptor beta chains from one sample, sequenced in a study of post-analysis software for immune sequencing data. TCRdb itself ran the PCR reads through MiXCR, one entry per CDR3 protein. The sample has 650,000 to 850,000 distinct CDR3 sequences, 53% seen once; the top ten hold about 4.8%. The sample taken for sequencing was blood. The receptors were gathered from a girl aged 5-17 years with multiple sclerosis. Both conserved end residues are part of each CDR3. D genes are given only for firm matches. Part of the rows lack a size; the others show once, few, many or a class for expanded clones.

cdr3_nt cdr3_aa d_call v_call clone_size j_call
TGTGCCAGCAGCAGGGCTAGCGGGGTCCCCCAAGAGACCCAGTACTTC CASSRASGVPQETQYF TRBD2 TRBV7-2 - TRBJ2-5
TGTGCCAGCAGCTTAGAGTTATCTTCGTACAATGAGCAGTTCTTC CASSLELSSYNEQFF - TRBV7-3 - TRBJ2-1
TGTGCCAGCAGCCATGAGACAGGGGATGGCTACACCTTC CASSHETGDGYTF TRBD1 TRBV3-1 - TRBJ1-2
TGCAGTGCTAGACCACCGGGACAGCCACCCTACGAGCAGTACTTC CSARPPGQPPYEQYF TRBD1 TRBV20-1 few TRBJ2-7
TGCGCCAGCAGCTCCGGGACAGGGGGCCCGGGGACTGAAGCTTTCTTT CASSSGTGGPGTEAFF TRBD1 TRBV5-1 - TRBJ1-1
TGCAGTGCTAGCGCTAGCGAATACGAGCAGTACTTC CSASASEYEQYF - TRBV20-1 - TRBJ2-7
TGCAGTGCTAGGACGACTAGCGGGAGAACAGATACGCAGTATTTT CSARTTSGRTDTQYF TRBD2 TRBV20-1 few TRBJ2-3
TGTGCCAGCAGCCGACGGACTAGCGGGACCAGCGGCTCCTACAATGAGCAGTTCTTC CASSRRTSGTSGSYNEQFF TRBD2 TRBV14 - TRBJ2-1
TGCAGTGCTATGCGGGAGGGCCCGGATACGCAGTATTTT CSAMREGPDTQYF TRBD2 TRBV20-1 - TRBJ2-3
TGTGCCATCAGTGGATCCGGGACAGGGGTTGGATCCTCTGGGGCCAACGTCCTGACTTTC CAISGSGTGVGSSGANVLTF TRBD1 TRBV10-3 few TRBJ2-6
TGTGCCAGCAGCTCCAGTGGGATTGTCATCGACGAGCAGTACTTC CASSSSGIVIDEQYF - TRBV7-2 - TRBJ2-7
TGCGCCAGCAGAGAGCCCGGGATCGAGACCCAGTACTTC CASREPGIETQYF - TRBV5-1 - TRBJ2-5
TGTGCCAGCAGCCATTCCGGCCAGGGGGCCGGGGAGCTGTTTTTT CASSHSGQGAGELFF TRBD1 TRBV3-1 - TRBJ2-2
TGCAGTGCTAGAGATCAGGGCTCGGGACTCTATGGCTACACCTTC CSARDQGSGLYGYTF - TRBV20-1 few TRBJ1-2
TGCAGCGTTGGGAGGGACAGTCCCTACGAGCAGTACTTC CSVGRDSPYEQYF - TRBV29-1 - TRBJ2-7
TGCAGCGTTGCCAGACTAGCTTCCTACAATGAGCAGTTCTTC CSVARLASYNEQFF TRBD2 TRBV29-1 - TRBJ2-1
TGCAGTGCTAGGGGGACAGGGGTCATCCACGAGCAGTACTTC CSARGTGVIHEQYF TRBD1 TRBV20-1 - TRBJ2-7
TGTGCCAGCAGTTTCGCAGGGTATAAGACCTACGAGCAGTACTTC CASSFAGYKTYEQYF - TRBV12-3/TRBV12-4 once TRBJ2-7
TGCAGTGCCCCTACCTGGACAGGGATCTATGGCTACACCTTC CSAPTWTGIYGYTF TRBD1 TRBV20-1 - TRBJ1-2
TGTGCCAGCAGTCGTGGACAGGGCACAGATACGCAGTATTTT CASSRGQGTDTQYF TRBD1 TRBV6-5 - TRBJ2-3
TGTGCCAGCAGTGAATACCTAGGACTAGTAGGCCAAGAGACCCAGTACTTC CASSEYLGLVGQETQYF TRBD2 TRBV25-1 - TRBJ2-5
TGTGCCAGCAGTCCTTCCCGGGGGGAGGGCTACACCTTC CASSPSRGEGYTF - TRBV27 - TRBJ1-2
TGTGCCAGCAGGGAATTCAGCTTTAATGAAAAACTGTTTTTT CASREFSFNEKLFF - TRBV6-4 - TRBJ1-4